In this sample, the clone carrying this T cell receptor beta chain turned up a few times. As yet, its antigen is unknown. The sample belongs to a study of beta chain features in type 1 diabetes. The overall study: The examined sorted cells totaled about 110 million across samples.

As every portion of the isolated RNA was reverse transcribed, the sequencing read expressed TCRB transcripts. It was found that naive, central memory and regulatory T cell samples averaged roughly 3.6 million reads. Profiling relied on immunoSEQ multiplex PCR, and the TCRdb table lists in-frame clones only, not all of them. Of 600,000 to 750,000 clones in the sample, around 12% were seen once. General observations from the study: In every one of the four CD4+ subsets, TCRB CDR3s were moderately but significantly shorter in Type 1 diabetes patients.

This CDR3 is 13 amino acids long. V shed 4 bases, J shed 4 bases, and the junction held 3 bases outside the gene matches. Germline CDR1 is SGHTA and CDR2 is FQGNSA. Sequenced sample: naive CD4+ T cells from blood. This chain uses TRBV7-2 with TRBJ1-2, with TRBD1 matching over 7 bases. The TCR originated in a man aged 25 to 45 with type 1 diabetes. The CDR3 protein is CASSSEGAYGYTF. The CDR3 nucleotides read TGTGCCAGCAGCTCGGAGGGGGCCTATGGCTACACCTTC.